This T cell receptor beta chain was identified in a study of cytomegalovirus exposure and HLA in healthy donors. Overall study: Caucasian-associated ancestry cluster membership applied to about 80% of around 400 genotyped donors. Study-level points and caveats: The presence/absence work took it that sequencing depth was about the same across donors. Available immune exposure information was restricted to CMV serostatus only. Prior analysis indicated that the majority of TCR beta V segments exhibited productivity approximately 87% or approximately 30% of the time.

The CDR3 runs 15 residues. Trimming at V came to 5 bases and at J to 1 base, leaving 3 bases not matched to a gene. The germline V gene has CDR1 SEHNR and CDR2 FQNEAQ (reference sequence). With respect to this clone: Its antigen remains unknown.

A multiplex PCR was run with 60 Vbeta primers and 13 Jbeta primers. TCRdb's table, derived via immunoSEQ multiplex PCR, lists solely in-frame clones and lacks some. The data hold about 57,000 clones, with more than 70% observed a single time. The specimen was PBMCs. The rearrangement uses TRBV7-9 and TRBJ2-7; 12 bases agree with TRBD2. This clonotype was sampled from a male donor in good health and CMV-seronegative. CDR3 region: CASSAGTSGSYEQYF. The DNA of the CDR3 is TGTGCCAGCAGCGCTGGGACTAGCGGGTCCTACGAGCAGTACTTC.